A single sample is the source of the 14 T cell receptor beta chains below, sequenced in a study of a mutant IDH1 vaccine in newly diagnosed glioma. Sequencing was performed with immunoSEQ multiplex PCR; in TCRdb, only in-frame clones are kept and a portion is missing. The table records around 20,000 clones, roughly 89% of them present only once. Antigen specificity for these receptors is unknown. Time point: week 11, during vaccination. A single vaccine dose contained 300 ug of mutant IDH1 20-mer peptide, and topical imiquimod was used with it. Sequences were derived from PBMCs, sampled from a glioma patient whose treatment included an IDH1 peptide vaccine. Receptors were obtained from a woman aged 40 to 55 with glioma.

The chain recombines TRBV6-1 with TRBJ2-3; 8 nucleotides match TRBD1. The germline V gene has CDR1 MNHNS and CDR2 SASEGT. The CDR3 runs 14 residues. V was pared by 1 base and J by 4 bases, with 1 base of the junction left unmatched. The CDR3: CASSEGTGPDTQYF. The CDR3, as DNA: TGTGCCAGCAGTGAAGGGACAGGGCCAGATACGCAGTATTTT.

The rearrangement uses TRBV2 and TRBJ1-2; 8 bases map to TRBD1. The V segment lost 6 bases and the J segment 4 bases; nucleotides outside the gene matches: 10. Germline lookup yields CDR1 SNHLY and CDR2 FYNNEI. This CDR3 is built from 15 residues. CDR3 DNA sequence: TGTGCCAGCAGCCGACAGGGGTCCCTCGTCTATGGCTACACCTTC. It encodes CASSRQGSLVYGYTF. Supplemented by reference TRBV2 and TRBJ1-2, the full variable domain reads EPEVTQTPSHQVTQMGQEVILRCVPISNHLYFYWYRQILGQKVEFLVSFYNNEISEKSEIFDDQFSVERPDGSNFTLKIRSTKLEDSAMYFCASSRQGSLVYGYTFGSGTRLTVV.

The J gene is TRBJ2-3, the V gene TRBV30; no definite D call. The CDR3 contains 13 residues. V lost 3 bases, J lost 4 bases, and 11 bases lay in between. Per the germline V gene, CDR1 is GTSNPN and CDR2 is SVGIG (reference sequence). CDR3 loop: CAWSRIGADTQYF. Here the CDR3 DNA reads TGTGCCTGGAGCCGTATAGGTGCAGATACGCAGTATTTT.

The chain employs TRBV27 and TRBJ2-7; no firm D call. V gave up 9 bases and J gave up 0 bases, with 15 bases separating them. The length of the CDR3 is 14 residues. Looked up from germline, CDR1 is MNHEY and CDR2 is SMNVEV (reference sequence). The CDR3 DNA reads TGTGCCAGTAGGACGGCTTCTACCTCCTACGAGCAGTACTTC. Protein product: CASRTASTSYEQYF.

The CDR3 DNA reads TGTGCCAGCAGTTACCGGACAGGGGCGCACACAGATACGCAGTATTTT. This sequence encodes CASSYRTGAHTDTQYF. The V call is TRBV6-5, the J call TRBJ2-3; TRBD1 matches 9 bases. V was pared by 2 bases and J by 2 bases, with 5 bases of the junction left unmatched. CDR1 is MNHEY, CDR2 SVGAGI, per germline. The CDR3 is 16 residues long.

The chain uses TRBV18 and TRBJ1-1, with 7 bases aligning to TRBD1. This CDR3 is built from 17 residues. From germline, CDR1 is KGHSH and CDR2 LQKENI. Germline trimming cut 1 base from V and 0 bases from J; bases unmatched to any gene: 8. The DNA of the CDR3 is TGTGCCAGCTCACCACGGACAGGCCAAGGGATGAACACTGAAGCTTTCTTT. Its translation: CASSPRTGQGMNTEAFF.

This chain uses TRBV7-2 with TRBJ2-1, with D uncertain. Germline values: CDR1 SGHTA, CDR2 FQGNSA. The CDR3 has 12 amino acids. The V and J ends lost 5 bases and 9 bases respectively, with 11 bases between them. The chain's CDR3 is CASSGGRSEQFF. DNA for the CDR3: TGTGCCAGCAGCGGCGGTAGAAGTGAGCAGTTCTTC.

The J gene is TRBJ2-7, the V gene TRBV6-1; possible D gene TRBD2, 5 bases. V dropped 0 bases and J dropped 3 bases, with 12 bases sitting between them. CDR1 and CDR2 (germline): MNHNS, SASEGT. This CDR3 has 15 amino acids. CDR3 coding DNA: TGTGCCAGCAGTGAAGCCTGGAGGAGCGACTACGAGCAGTACTTC. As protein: CASSEAWRSDYEQYF.

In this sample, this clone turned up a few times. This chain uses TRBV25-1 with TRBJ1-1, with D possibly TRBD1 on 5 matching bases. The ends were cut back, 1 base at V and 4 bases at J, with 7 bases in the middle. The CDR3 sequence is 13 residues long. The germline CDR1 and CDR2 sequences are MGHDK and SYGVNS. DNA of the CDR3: TGTGCCAGCAGTGAATTGGGGGGCACTGAAGCTTTCTTT. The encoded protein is CASSELGGTEAFF.

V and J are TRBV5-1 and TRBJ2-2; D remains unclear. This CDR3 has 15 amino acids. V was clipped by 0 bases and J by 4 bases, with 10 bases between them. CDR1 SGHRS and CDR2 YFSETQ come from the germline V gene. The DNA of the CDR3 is TGCGCCAGCAGCTTGGATTCTTGGAGCACCGGGGAGCTGTTTTTT. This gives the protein CASSLDSWSTGELFF.

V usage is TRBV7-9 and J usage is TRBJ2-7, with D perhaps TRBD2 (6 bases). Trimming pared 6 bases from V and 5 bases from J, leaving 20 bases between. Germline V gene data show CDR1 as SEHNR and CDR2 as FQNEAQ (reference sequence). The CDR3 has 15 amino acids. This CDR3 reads CASSTGVIGVDEQYF. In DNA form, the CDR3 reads TGTGCCAGCAGTACGGGGGTTATCGGAGTGGACGAGCAGTACTTC.

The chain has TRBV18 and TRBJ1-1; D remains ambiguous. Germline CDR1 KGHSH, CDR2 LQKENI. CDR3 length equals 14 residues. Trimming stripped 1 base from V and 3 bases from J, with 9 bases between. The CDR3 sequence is CASSPHRRDTEAFF. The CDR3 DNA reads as TGTGCCAGCTCACCACACCGGAGGGACACTGAAGCTTTCTTT.

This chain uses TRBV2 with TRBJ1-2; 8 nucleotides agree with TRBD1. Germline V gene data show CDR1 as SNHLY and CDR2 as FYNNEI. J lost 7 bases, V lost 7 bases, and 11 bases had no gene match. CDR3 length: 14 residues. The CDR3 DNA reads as TGTGCCAGCAAAGAGAGCAGGGGGCCAGGTGGCTACACCTTC. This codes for CASKESRGPGGYTF.

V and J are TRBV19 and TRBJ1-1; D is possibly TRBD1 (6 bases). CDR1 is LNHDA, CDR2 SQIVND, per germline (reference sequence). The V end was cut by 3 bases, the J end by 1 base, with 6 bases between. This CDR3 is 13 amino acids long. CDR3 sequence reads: CASSMGQNTEAFF. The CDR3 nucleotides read TGTGCCAGTAGTATGGGACAGAACACTGAAGCTTTCTTT.